This is a list of T cell receptor beta chains from one sample in a study of blood T cell repertoires in COVID-19. Measured with immunoSEQ multiplex PCR; TCRdb has only the in-frame clones, and not every one. Among some 250,000 clones listed, approximately 83% were seen once. Sequenced material: peripheral blood. The source of these receptors is a woman between 25 and 40 years old who had recovered from COVID-19. CDR3s leave out the opening cysteine and the closing phenylalanine or tryptophan. Fields, in order: clone size, V gene, CDR3 protein. The listing skips clone size in some rows; elsewhere it reads once, few, many or a size class.

abundance: .; v_gene: TRBV6-5; CDR3aa: ASSSEFEQY
abundance: .; v_gene: TRBV7-3; CDR3aa: ASSIGGVAEAF
abundance: many; v_gene: TRBV4-1; CDR3aa: ASSRPDRADGYT
abundance: .; v_gene: TRBV27; CDR3aa: ASSWLYEQY
abundance: .; v_gene: TRBV14; CDR3aa: ASSQGTGSYEQY
abundance: few; v_gene: TRBV6-5; CDR3aa: ASSSFGTEAF
abundance: .; v_gene: TRBV7-2; CDR3aa: ASSLTPEREQF
abundance: .; v_gene: TRBV6-5; CDR3aa: ASSPITGSYEQY
abundance: .; v_gene: TRBV9; CDR3aa: ASSVTSANNEQF
abundance: few; v_gene: TRBV14; CDR3aa: ASSQGKRAGPANEKLF
abundance: .; v_gene: TRBV15; CDR3aa: ATSAPPGKKSKGSYNEQF
abundance: .; v_gene: TRBV11-3; CDR3aa: ASSSGRGSYEQY
abundance: .; v_gene: TRBV11-2; CDR3aa: ASSSRGLRVNEQF
abundance: .; v_gene: TRBV6-5; CDR3aa: ASSYSSGQGIHEQY
abundance: .; v_gene: TRBV27; CDR3aa: ASRPGQAFNQPQH
abundance: .; v_gene: TRBV12-3/TRBV12-4; CDR3aa: ASSLGARAF
abundance: .; v_gene: TRBV11-2; CDR3aa: ASSLEDSFYNSPLH
abundance: .; v_gene: TRBV10-3; CDR3aa: AMGLPTGELF
abundance: .; v_gene: TRBV4-2; CDR3aa: ASSQEMGGNTEAF
abundance: .; v_gene: TRBV5-1; CDR3aa: ASSVLGLQVSPEQY
abundance: .; v_gene: TRBV6-4; CDR3aa: ASSELRGTGELF
abundance: .; v_gene: TRBV11-2; CDR3aa: ASSTGRGGTYEQY
abundance: .; v_gene: TRBV7-3; CDR3aa: ASSLNLASGFYNEQF
abundance: .; v_gene: TRBV19; CDR3aa: ASSMGRQADRDEQF
abundance: .; v_gene: TRBV7-3; CDR3aa: ASSFGNTYEQY
abundance: .; v_gene: TRBV2; CDR3aa: ASSDLGRGGYT
abundance: .; v_gene: TRBV7-9; CDR3aa: ASSLARGGSYNEQF
abundance: once; v_gene: TRBV7-9; CDR3aa: ASGLGSSTDTQY
abundance: .; v_gene: TRBV19; CDR3aa: ASSIREGTNQPQH
abundance: .; v_gene: TRBV5-4; CDR3aa: ASSYPGLAGDPTYTQY
abundance: .; v_gene: TRBV3-1/TRBV3-2; CDR3aa: ASSRKVAGWTY
abundance: .; v_gene: TRBV5-6; CDR3aa: ASSPDTGGYT
abundance: .; v_gene: TRBV6-1; CDR3aa: ASSEWDRGLQETQY
abundance: .; v_gene: TRBV4-3; CDR3aa: ASSQEQGINEKLF
abundance: .; v_gene: TRBV12-2; CDR3aa: ADRGDRDHSPLH
abundance: .; v_gene: TRBV6-1; CDR3aa: ASSEAGGSQETQY
abundance: .; v_gene: TRBV7-2; CDR3aa: ASSFVRGGGGTGELF
abundance: once; v_gene: TRBV6-5; CDR3aa: ASSPDRGYVYEQY
abundance: .; v_gene: TRBV27; CDR3aa: ASSSGLWGEQF
abundance: once; v_gene: TRBV6-2/TRBV6-3; CDR3aa: ASSYGAGRHLNTGELF
abundance: .; v_gene: TRBV7-2; CDR3aa: ASSPDSYGYT
abundance: .; v_gene: TRBV19; CDR3aa: ASITGGGKAF
abundance: .; v_gene: TRBV7-2; CDR3aa: ASSLRTSGGNTQY
abundance: .; v_gene: TRBV5-1; CDR3aa: ASSPGLVIEQY
abundance: .; v_gene: TRBV27; CDR3aa: ASRLTGDGSRAEAF
abundance: .; v_gene: TRBV6-5; CDR3aa: ASLRAFDLEQY
abundance: .; v_gene: TRBV19; CDR3aa: ASSIKSSGLGELF
abundance: .; v_gene: TRBV28; CDR3aa: ASSEPTGRGHVQPQH